Following are 10 T cell receptor beta chains from one sample sequenced in a study of shared clonotypes between healthy human individuals. Measured with immunoSEQ multiplex PCR; TCRdb has only the in-frame clones, and not every one. The sample has a few million clones, roughly 92% seen once. The sequencing input was naive CD4+ T cells sorted from blood. Subset indicated: CD45RA+ positively selected. These receptors all come from a man between 18 and 29 years old in good health.

This chain uses TRBV5-6 with TRBJ1-2, with D possibly matching TRBD1 (5 bases). Germline V CDR1 and CDR2: SGHDT, YYEEEE. Trimming pared 0 bases from V and 2 bases from J, leaving 8 bases between. This CDR3 has 14 residues. The DNA of the CDR3 is TGTGCCAGCAGCTTGGCTCGGGGGAACTATGGCTACACCTTC. It codes for CASSLARGNYGYTF.

V usage is TRBV5-1 and J usage is TRBJ2-5; D perhaps matches TRBD1 (5 bases). The V end was cut by 5 bases, the J end by 0 bases, with 8 bases between. Germline V gene sequence: CDR1 SGHRS, CDR2 YFSETQ. The CDR3 length is 13 residues. The CDR3: CASSGADQETQYF. In DNA form, the CDR3 reads TGCGCCAGCAGTGGGGCGGACCAAGAGACCCAGTACTTC.

In the case of this clone: Different DNA sequences within this sample yield the same CDR3. V is TRBV18 and J is TRBJ1-6; 8 nucleotides agree with TRBD1. Germline V gives CDR1 KGHSH, CDR2 LQKENI. This CDR3 has 13 residues. J was trimmed by 10 bases and V by 5 bases; bases with no gene match: 4. CDR3 bases: TGTGCCAGCTCAACAGGACAGGGATCACCCCTCCACTTT. Its protein product is CASSTGQGSPLHF.

The chain joins TRBV2 to TRBJ1-6; 9 positions match TRBD1. With 10 bases clipped from V and 4 bases from J, the junction kept 8 bases outside the gene matches. The CDR3 runs 15 residues. Germline CDR1 and CDR2: SNHLY and FYNNEI. Here the CDR3 reads CATRDREDYNSPLHF. CDR3 nucleotide sequence: TGTGCCACCCGGGACAGGGAAGATTATAATTCACCCCTCCACTTT.

The chain recombines TRBV25-1 with TRBJ2-3; 11 bases agree with TRBD1. Germline assignment: CDR1 MGHDK and CDR2 SYGVNS. The V and J ends lost 0 bases and 1 base, in that order; junction bases with no gene match: 3. The CDR3 spans 17 residues. Here the CDR3 DNA reads TGTGCCAGCAGTGAATATGGGGACAGGGGGGGCACAGATACGCAGTATTTT. It codes for CASSEYGDRGGTDTQYF.

The chain recombines TRBV7-2 with TRBJ2-1; D is perhaps TRBD2 (7 bases). Trimming pared 2 bases from V and 8 bases from J, leaving 19 bases between. This CDR3 region has 16 residues. Looked up from germline, CDR1 is SGHTA and CDR2 is FQGNSA. The CDR3 reads CASSLQGSRGADEQFF. The CDR3 nucleotides read TGTGCCAGCAGCTTACAGGGAAGTCGGGGGGCCGATGAGCAGTTCTTC.

The rearrangement links TRBV7-2 to TRBJ2-3, with 7 bases fitting TRBD1. V trimming: 5 bases; J trimming: 0 bases; junction bases outside the gene matches: 8. The germline gives CDR1 SGHTA, CDR2 FQGNSA. The CDR3 extends over 16 amino acids. DNA of the CDR3: TGTGCCAGCAGCAAGTCCGGGACAGCTAGCACAGATACGCAGTATTTT. This sequence encodes CASSKSGTASTDTQYF. The full variable domain, its missing parts supplied by reference TRBV7-2 and TRBJ2-3, is GAGVSQSPSNKVTEKGKDVELRCDPISGHTALYWYRQSLGQGLEFLIYFQGNSAPDKSGLPSDRFSAERTGGSVSTLTIQRTQQEDSAVYLCASSKSGTASTDTQYFGPGTRLTVL.

Turning to this clone: Sequence at one end of the junction differs from germline and may be a read error. V gene TRBV7-9 combines with J gene TRBJ2-7; TRBD1 matches 9 bases. The germline V gene encodes CDR1 SEHNR and CDR2 FQNEAQ (reference sequence). This CDR3 is 15 amino acids long. Written as DNA, the CDR3 is TGTGCCAGCAGCTTAGCGGGGACAGGGTCCTTCGAGCAGTACTTC. It encodes CASSLAGTGSFEQYF.

J is TRBJ1-3 and V is TRBV19; no firm D call. This CDR3 contains 15 residues. CDR1 LNHDA and CDR2 SQIVND come from the germline V gene (reference sequence). The germline V and J ends were trimmed by 5 bases and 0 bases, with 11 bases remaining between them. CDR3 residues: CASSLDSNSGNTIYF. DNA of the CDR3: TGTGCCAGTAGTCTGGACTCCAACTCTGGAAACACCATATATTTT. The variable domain in full, completed from reference TRBV19 and TRBJ1-3, reads DGGITQSPKYLFRKEGQNVTLSCEQNLNHDAMYWYRQDPGQGLRLIYYSQIVNDFQKGDIAEGYSVSREKKESFPLTVTSAQKNPTAFYLCASSLDSNSGNTIYFGEGSWLTVV.

This chain joins TRBV11-2 and TRBJ2-1; no firm D call. In germline, CDR1 is SGHAT, CDR2 FQNNGV. The ends were cut back, 5 bases at V and 9 bases at J, with 14 bases in the middle. The CDR3 consists of 13 residues. The CDR3 nucleotides read TGTGCCAGCAGCGCACCTTCTAGAGTTGAGCAGTTCTTC. Amino acids: CASSAPSRVEQFF.